This paragraph reports one T cell receptor (beta chain). The antigen is undetermined. The data were obtained in a study of cytomegalovirus exposure and HLA in healthy donors. V was shortened by 5 bases and J by 2 bases, with 13 bases between the two germline ends. In germline, CDR1 is KGHSH, CDR2 LQKENI. The CDR3 loop spans 14 amino acids. It was with 60 Vbeta and 13 Jbeta primers that the PCR ran. As originally analysed: Unique TCR beta chains numbered around 80 million in a later analysis, with around 12 million shared. TCRdb keeps only in-frame clones here, not all; method: immunoSEQ multiplex PCR. V and J calls and clone size are those listed in that table; D and trimming were worked out from the DNA. The table has about 130,000 clones, about 85% seen once; the top ten hold roughly 6.7%. General observations from the study: Some TCR beta chains (approximately 180 of them) were listed as cytomegalovirus-associated. Because they were indistinguishable, some V segments, including TRBV6-2 and TRBV6-3, were excluded.

Sequencing input: PBMCs. The clonotype comes from a woman in her 30s in good health and CMV-seropositive. This chain links TRBV18 with TRBJ2-7, with D tentatively TRBD2 (6 bases). The CDR3 bases are TGTGCCAGCTCATGGGGACTTCGGCCCTACGAGCAGTACTTC. This codes for CASSWGLRPYEQYF.